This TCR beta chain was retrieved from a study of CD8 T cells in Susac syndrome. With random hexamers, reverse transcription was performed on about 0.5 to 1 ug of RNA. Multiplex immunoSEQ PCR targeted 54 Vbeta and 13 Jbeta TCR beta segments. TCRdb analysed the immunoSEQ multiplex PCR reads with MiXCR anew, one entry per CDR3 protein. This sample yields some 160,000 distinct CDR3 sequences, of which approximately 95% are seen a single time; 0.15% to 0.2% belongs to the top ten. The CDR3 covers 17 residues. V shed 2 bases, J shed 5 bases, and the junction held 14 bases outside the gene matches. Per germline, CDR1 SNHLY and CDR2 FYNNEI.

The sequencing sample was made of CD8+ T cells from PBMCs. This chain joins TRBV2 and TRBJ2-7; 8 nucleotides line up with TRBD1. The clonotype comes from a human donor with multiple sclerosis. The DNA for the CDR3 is TGTGCCAGCAGTGAACCGCTGGTGGGACAGGAAACAAACGAGCAGTACTTC. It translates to CASSEPLVGQETNEQYF.